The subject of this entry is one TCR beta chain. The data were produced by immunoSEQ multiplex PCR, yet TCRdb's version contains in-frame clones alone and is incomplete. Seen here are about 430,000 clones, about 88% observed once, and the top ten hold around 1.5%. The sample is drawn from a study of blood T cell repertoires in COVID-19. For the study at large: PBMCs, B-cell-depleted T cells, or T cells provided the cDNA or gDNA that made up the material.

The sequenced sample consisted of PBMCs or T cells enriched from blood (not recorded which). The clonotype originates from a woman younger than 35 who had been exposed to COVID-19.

CDR3 in DNA: TGTGCCAGTAAGGCGGGACAGGCTGCGAACTATGGCTACACCTTC. It encodes CASKAGQAANYGYTF. The chain combines TRBV19 with TRBJ1-2; 8 nucleotides match TRBD1. The CDR3 runs 15 residues. Germline-derived CDR1 and CDR2 are LNHDA and SQIVND (reference sequence). V dropped 7 bases and J dropped 2; count of bases not matched to a gene: 9.